This entry features one TCR beta chain sequence. Its antigen target is currently unknown. Within one base of it there is no much larger clone, and no base qualities were kept. These data belong to a study of cytomegalovirus exposure and HLA in healthy donors (TCRdb year 2017). For context, the study as a whole: An earlier analysis of 587 of the donors reported 250 to 350 Gb of sequence data and 95 million to 140 million unique TCR beta sequences obtained from some 170 million T cells. A later genetic analysis used genome-wide SNP genotypes for about three fifths of the 666 donors, treating that subset as a discovery cohort. HLA typing covered class I and class II loci at four-digit resolution. High-throughput TCR immunosequencing, statistical association of individual TCRs with disease status, and machine learning were combined to predict cytomegalovirus infection status. Among roughly 400 genotyped donors of the cohort, an average of roughly 240,000 unique TCR beta nucleotide sequences were sequenced per donor, around a sixth of them non-productive. A later analysis re-examined previously published TCR beta repertoires from just over 650 donors and added high-resolution HLA genotyping to investigate patterns of TCR occurrence. Donor age, sex, ethnicity and CMV serostatus were compiled together with the repertoire data. Of the 350 to 450 genotyped donors, approximately 80% fell in the genetic ancestry cluster associated with self-reported Caucasian donors. In an earlier analysis of more than 550 of the donors, high-throughput TCR beta sequencing was used to judge whether each TCR beta V gene segment behaved as functional or pseudogenic. An early release that covered about 640 HLA-typed donors contained approximately 300 gigabases of sequencing data and tens of millions of unique TCR sequences. Using immunosequencing, the study profiled T cell repertoires from fewer than 850 subjects and related those repertoires to cytomegalovirus serostatus. The study was designed to test whether signatures of past pathogen exposure could be identified by cataloging public T cell receptors. In addition to the first cohort of around 670 subjects, a separate validation cohort of some 120 different subjects was used. Several DR-DQ haplotypes were handled as single units for association and clustering because linkage in the cohort was strong. Typing coverage varied by locus: roughly 629-640 donors for A, B, C, DRB1 and DQB1; roughly 510 for DQA1; some 610 for DPA1; roughly 450 for DPB1. All discovery cohort repertoires had been generated on a single sequencing platform. Rather than using new phenotypic data, the later analysis identified candidate immune exposures from TCR beta sequences and from how often those sequences occurred across donors.

CDR1 and CDR2 (MRHNA, SNTAGT) derive from the germline V gene. The CDR3 starts with the cysteine, ends with the phenylalanine, and has 14 residues. The kept DNA is CDR3 alone, 42 bases in frame from the first base. V loses 7 bases at its end and J loses 5 bases; junction bases beyond the gene matches: 8. The cohort was made up of under 800 healthy bone marrow donors. Cohort members were all nominally healthy when sampled, although unrecorded immune exposures were likely present. The donor tested CMV seronegative and was one of the 352 seronegative cohort members. A peripheral blood sample was provided by each donor, and peripheral blood mononuclear cells were used for TCR beta sequencing. Genomic DNA was extracted from the blood cell samples with the Qiagen DNeasy Blood Extraction Kit. Library preparation used the immunoSEQ multiplex PCR assay. The multiplex PCR relied on a mix of 60 forward primers for TCR Vbeta segments and 13 reverse primers for TCR Jbeta segments. Amplification of the CDR3 region of rearranged TCR beta genes was performed with a multiplex PCR assay on genomic DNA. The amplified TCR beta libraries were sequenced on the Illumina HiSeq System as 87-base-pair reads. As for the original processing: Across the 670 or so repertoires, a later analysis counted 80 million or so unique TCR beta chains, 8.5 million to 12 million of which were shared by at least two donors. Raw reads were error-corrected and collapsed into unique sequences by a nearest-neighbor algorithm in which closely related sequences were merged to remove PCR and sequencing errors. V, D and J gene segments were assigned by aligning CDR3 sequences to IMGT reference sequences. For a sequence to be retained, at least a six-nucleotide match to both a V gene segment and a J gene segment was required. A rearrangement counted as productive if the CDR3 had no stop codons and remained in frame with V and J, and every other rearrangement counted as non-productive. Following IMGT convention, CDR3 was defined as the stretch from the second conserved V-encoded cysteine to the conserved J-encoded phenylalanine. In an earlier analysis of some 550 of the donors, sequences lacking an unambiguous match to a single V gene segment were excluded. In an earlier analysis of approximately 590 of the donors, a V segment was called functional when productive rearrangements were above 56.7%, and segregating when the standard deviation between donors exceeded 5%. To diagnose cytomegalovirus status from the catalog of TCR beta chain sequences, a statistical classification framework was built. In a later analysis, TCR nucleotide sequences were compared against IMGT/GENE-DB human TR gene sequences so that V and J genes could be assigned. The TCRdist pipeline was used in a later analysis to assign CDR3 sequences and most-parsimonious VDJ recombination scenarios. In a later analysis, each TCR beta chain was defined by its CDR3 amino acid sequence together with its V-gene family, and reads without a unique V-gene family were excluded. As a way to deal with suspected cross-contamination and a sequencing artifact, a later analysis dropped hundreds of nucleotide sequences that were highly shared and had low generation probability. In a later analysis, a clonal expansion index for each public chain was calculated from normalized within-repertoire ranks of inferred template counts. In a later analysis, generation probabilities were computed with a VDJ recombination model fitted to out-of-frame rearrangements, and the resulting probabilities were checked against IGoR. In a later analysis, TCR-TCR, TCR-HLA and TCR-CMV co-occurrence was scored with hypergeometric tests, and a repertoire-size bias correction was applied to TCR pairs. To estimate false discovery rates, a later analysis permuted the HLA or CMV assignments 20 times. In a later analysis, co-occurring TCRs were grouped using DBSCAN, and TCRdist sequence similarity was added for clustering within HLA-allele-positive subsets. Repertoires with fewer than 30,000 or more than 120,000 public chains, plus five repertoires with anomalous nucleotide sharing, were excluded from co-occurrence clustering. TCRdb mirrors the immuneACCESS table, restricted to in-frame sequences. Some clones are absent from its copies; in checked studies, under half trace to an unresolved V gene, and the reason for the others is unknown. The V and J calls and clone size were taken over from that table, and D and trimming were inferred from the DNA. The sample profile shows some 160,000 clones; 80% to 90% of them were found once. The top ten clones comprise roughly 2% of the sample.

Broad study findings and their caveats: A later analysis associated about 17,000 TCR beta sequences with specific HLA alleles at a false discovery rate of 0.05. In a later analysis, several top co-occurrence clusters were reported to appear linked to parvovirus B19, influenza, CMV and Epstein-Barr virus. Because some donors lacked HLA typing at each locus, the association tests relied only on the typed subset. CMV serostatus was the only immune exposure information available for the cohort. Assigning TCR associations to individual alleles was difficult when HLA alleles, especially DR and DQ, strongly co-occurred. A group of highly shared sequence variants was considered likely to be a technical artifact of the sequencing pipeline. In vitro tests confirmed that a few of the cytomegalovirus-associated TCR beta chains recognize cytomegalovirus antigens. A further reported finding was that TCR beta sequences accurately predicted the HLA-A and HLA-B alleles for most subjects in the first cohort. Some IMGT-functional V segments, including TRBV6-2 and TRBV6-3, could not be told apart with the 87-base-pair reads, so those segments were excluded. According to the authors, the approach could potentially be generalized to other disease states and immunological phenotypes. Because counts were too low, seventeen rarely observed V segments, including chromosome 9 orphons, were left out of the earlier analysis of roughly 600 of the donors. Correlated functional status among segregating V segments might be attributable to linkage disequilibrium, but an unknown experimental factor could not be ruled out. The classifier was reported to diagnose cytomegalovirus status with high specificity and sensitivity in both the original and validation cohorts. In a later genetic analysis, a missense DCLRE1C variant was associated with V-gene and J-gene trimming of TCR beta chains, and the association was replicated in an independent cohort. Roughly uniform sequencing depth across donors was assumed in presence/absence analyses, although this assumption may not hold. In a later genetic analysis, fewer N-insertions in productive TCRs were reported among donors in an Asian-associated ancestry cluster than the roughly 700-donor mean. This cohort had only TCR beta chains sequenced, and the lack of alpha or paired-chain data limited which features could be detected. Most TCR sequences were seen in very few donors, while some public TCRs were found in many individuals. An earlier analysis of approximately 600 of the donors showed that most TCR beta V segments appeared in productive rearrangements either about 87% or about 30% of the time, which broadly matched IMGT annotations. According to a later analysis, most CMV-associated TCR beta chains appeared to be HLA-restricted, and the HLA associations seemed to be driven largely by CMV exposure. The study listed approximately 150 TCR beta chains as associated with cytomegalovirus. According to a later analysis, TCR association rates differed among HLA loci, with DRB1 alleles showing the most associated TCRs and HLA-C alleles showing the fewest. In a later analysis, HLA-associated TCR beta chains were found to be more clonally expanded and to have lower generation probabilities than equally common non-associated chains.

This receptor was taken from a woman aged 18 to 35 in good health and CMV-seronegative. The rearrangement joined TRBV6-4 to TRBJ1-5; TRBD1 lines up with 7 middle nucleotides. The source material was PBMCs. The DNA sequence follows: TGTGCCAGCAAGCGGATGACAGGGTATCAGCCCCAGCATTTT. Its translation reads: CASKRMTGYQPQHF.